This TCR beta chain was found in a study of T cell responses to AZD1222 COVID-19 vaccine. Method: immunoSEQ multiplex PCR; TCRdb's copy keeps in-frame clones and lacks some. The table shows more than 85,000 clones, with around 83% occurring only once. The sequencing here drew on peripheral blood, taken on day 0 of AZD1222 vaccination. This TCR came from an adult in good health.

CDR3 in amino acids: CASSSGRAISYNEQFF. The CDR3 region has the DNA TGTGCCAGCAGCTCGGGACGGGCAATTTCCTACAATGAGCAGTTCTTC. The genes are TRBV5-4 and TRBJ2-1, with D tentatively TRBD1 or TRBD2 (5 bases each). The CDR3 is 16 amino acids. The V gene lost 3 bases and the J gene lost 1 base, with 14 bases spanning the gap. Per germline, CDR1 SGHNT and CDR2 YYREEE (reference sequence).